This TCR beta chain comes out of a study of blood T cell repertoires in COVID-19. Turning to the study itself: Acute and convalescent COVID-19 samples came from the United States, Italy and Spain. Sample material is recorded as cDNA or gDNA derived from T cells, B-cell-depleted T cells, or PBMCs.

Germline V gene data show CDR1 as SEHNR and CDR2 as FQNEAQ (reference sequence). V was clipped by 1 base and J by 1 base; unmatched bases: 5. The length of the CDR3 is 16 residues. In the authors' methods: Amplification from reference gene primers served as the basis for estimated nucleated cell counts. Only in-frame clones appear in the TCRdb table, and some are missing; sequencing was by immunoSEQ multiplex PCR. The DNA gave D and trimming, while V, J and clone size come from that table. The sample comprises around 300,000 clones, 85% of which are singletons, and approximately 12% rests with the top ten.

Sequenced: peripheral blood. The clonotype was recovered from a human donor in a cohort sampled during active COVID-19. V usage is TRBV7-9 and J usage is TRBJ1-1, with 8 bases identical to TRBD1. CDR3 amino acids: CASSLGLGQGNTEAFF. The CDR3 bases are TGTGCCAGCAGCTTAGGACTTGGACAGGGGAACACTGAAGCTTTCTTT.